The 19 T cell receptor beta chains listed next were all sequenced from one sample in a study of blood T cell repertoires in COVID-19. The protocol was immunoSEQ multiplex PCR, while the TCRdb copy is restricted to in-frame clones and leaves out a portion. Found here are about 330,000 clones, roughly 83% of them singletons; the top ten hold 1.5% to 2%. Material for sequencing was peripheral blood. The receptor source for this set is a woman aged 45-65 years with acute or convalescent COVID-19.

J is TRBJ1-2 and V is TRBV19; perhaps TRBD1 as D (5 bases). The CDR3 extends over 16 amino acids. V was trimmed by 5 bases and J by 8 bases, leaving 24 bases between them. Germline CDR1 and CDR2: LNHDA and SQIVND (reference sequence). The CDR3 loop reads CASSPGGGFSSCGYTF. CDR3 nucleotide sequence: TGTGCCAGTAGTCCGGGGGGAGGGTTCTCTTCTTGCGGCTACACCTTC.

This rearrangement joins TRBV5-1 to TRBJ2-1, with 9 bases that match TRBD2. V shed 3 bases and J 3 bases; nucleotides not matched to a gene: 7. This CDR3 is 16 amino acids long. From germline, CDR1 is SGHRS and CDR2 YFSETQ. The CDR3 DNA is TGCGCCAGCAGCTCCGAGGGACTAGCCTACTACAATGAGCAGTTCTTC. Its translation is CASSSEGLAYYNEQFF.

CDR3 region: CASSPWTITTDTQYF. The CDR3 DNA follows: TGTGCCAGCAGTCCATGGACTATCACCACAGATACGCAGTATTTT. The chain uses TRBV27 and TRBJ2-3; a weak D match, TRBD2 (6 bases). V lost 5 bases and J 2 bases, leaving 14 bases between the germline ends. Per germline, CDR1 MNHEY and CDR2 SMNVEV (reference sequence). This CDR3 has 15 amino acids.

This chain uses TRBV18 with TRBJ2-1; 9 bases agree with TRBD2. Germline-derived CDR1 and CDR2 are KGHSH and LQKENI. The CDR3 sequence is 15 residues long. The V and J ends lost 0 bases and 9 bases, in that order; junction bases with no gene match: 6. Written as DNA, the CDR3 is TGTGCCAGCTCACCACCGAGTAGCGGGAGTGGTGAGCAGTTCTTC. Encoded protein: CASSPPSSGSGEQFF.

V and J are TRBV18 and TRBJ2-3; D is uncertain. The CDR3 totals 14 residues. V gave up 1 base and J gave up 1 base, with 6 bases separating them. Germline lookup yields CDR1 KGHSH and CDR2 LQKENI. The CDR3 coding sequence is TGTGCCAGCTCACCACGACGGGGCACAGATACGCAGTATTTT. Amino acid sequence: CASSPRRGTDTQYF. Variable domain in full (rest from reference TRBV18 and TRBJ2-3): NAGVMQNPRHLVRRRGQEARLRCSPMKGHSHVYWYRQLPEEGLKFMVYLQKENIIDESGMPKERFSAEFPKEGPSILRIQQVVRGDSAAYFCASSPRRGTDTQYFGPGTRLTVL.

This clone has only a few counts. CDR3: CASSLLKMAGGLNEQFF. The CDR3 DNA is TGTGCCAGCAGTCTATTAAAGATGGCGGGAGGGCTGAATGAGCAGTTCTTC. This sequence joins TRBV6-6 and TRBJ2-1; TRBD2 matches at 9 bases. The CDR3 totals 17 residues. In germline, CDR1 is MNHNY, CDR2 SVGAGI (reference sequence). V lost 5 bases to trimming and J lost 7 bases; unmatched junction nucleotides: 15.

The rearrangement uses TRBV28 and TRBJ1-5, with D possibly TRBD1 on 6 matching bases. The V and J ends lost 7 bases and 4 bases respectively, with 14 bases between them. This CDR3 is built from 14 residues. Germline CDR1 reads MDHEN; CDR2 reads SYDVKM. CDR3 sequence (DNA): TGTGCCAGCACTCCGACAGGCCAGAATCAGCCCCAGCATTTT. Its translation is CASTPTGQNQPQHF.

CDR3 region: CASRSVPRPTGWNEKLFF. The CDR3 DNA reads as TGCGCCAGCAGATCTGTCCCCCGCCCGACAGGTTGGAACGAAAAACTGTTTTTT. This chain links TRBV5-1 with TRBJ1-4, with D tentatively TRBD1 (6 bases). The CDR3 has 18 amino acids. V was shortened by 5 bases and J by 8 bases, with 28 bases between the two germline ends. CDR1 and CDR2 (germline): SGHRS, YFSETQ.

The chain links TRBV6-1 to TRBJ1-1; D gene ambiguous. The CDR3 is made up of 13 amino acids. V was pared by 2 bases and J by 1 base, with 5 bases between. Germline CDR1 and CDR2: MNHNS and SASEGT. In DNA, the CDR3 is TGTGCCAGCAGTGAATGGGCGAACACTGAAGCTTTCTTT. Encoded protein: CASSEWANTEAFF.

This rearrangement joins TRBV27 to TRBJ1-4, with 8 bases lining up with TRBD1. After removal of 5 bases from V and 0 bases from J, the junction contained 8 bases not matched to a gene. This CDR3 contains 17 residues. Germline CDR1 is MNHEY and CDR2 is SMNVEV (reference sequence). This CDR3 is CASSNYRGEATNEKLFF. The CDR3 nucleotides read TGTGCCAGCAGTAACTACAGGGGGGAGGCAACTAATGAAAAACTGTTTTTT.

The CDR3 DNA reads as TGTGCCAGCAGTTTATCCCCGACAGGTAATATAGGGGAGCAGTACTTC. Translated: CASSLSPTGNIGEQYF. The genes are TRBV27 and TRBJ2-7, with D possibly matching TRBD1 (6 bases). Looked up from germline, CDR1 is MNHEY and CDR2 is SMNVEV (reference sequence). The ends were cut back, 0 bases at V and 7 bases at J, with 19 bases in the middle. The CDR3 contains 16 residues.

The sample holds one count of this clone. The rearrangement uses TRBV28 and TRBJ2-7; tentative D call: TRBD2 (7 bases). Trimming removed 2 bases at V and 5 bases at J, with 13 bases between. CDR3 length: 14 residues. Germline loops: CDR1 MDHEN, CDR2 SYDVKM. CDR3 DNA sequence: TGTGCCAGCAGTTTAGGGGGGGCGGGCAACGAGCAGTACTTC. Translation gives CASSLGGAGNEQYF.

The chain joins TRBV30 to TRBJ2-2; possibly TRBD1 for D (5 bases). The CDR3 runs 15 residues. V lost 5 bases and J lost 4, with 17 bases in between. The germline V gene has CDR1 GTSNPN and CDR2 SVGIG (reference sequence). For the CDR3, the DNA is TGTGCCTGGCGCTCCAGGGTGTATGGCACCGGGGAGCTGTTTTTT. It is translated as CAWRSRVYGTGELFF. Full variable domain (missing parts from reference TRBV30 and TRBJ2-2): SQTIHQWPATLVQPVGSPLSLECTVEGTSNPNLYWYRQAAGRGLQLLFYSVGIGQISSEVPQNLSASRPQDRQFILSSKKLLLSDSGFYLCAWRSRVYGTGELFFGEGSRLTVL.

This clone was counted a single time. This sequence joins TRBV27 and TRBJ2-1, with 11 bases fitting TRBD2. J lost 4 bases, V lost 5 bases, and 7 bases had no gene match. CDR1 is MNHEY and CDR2 is SMNVEV in the germline V gene (reference sequence). The CDR3 spans 16 residues. CDR3: CASSREGLAVYNEQFF. The CDR3 nucleotides read TGTGCCAGCAGTCGAGAGGGACTAGCGGTATACAATGAGCAGTTCTTC.

The chain uses TRBV7-2 and TRBJ2-1, with no clear D. This CDR3 has 14 amino acids. CDR1 and CDR2 from the germline V gene are SGHTA and FQGNSA. V lost 1 base and J lost 4, with 8 bases in between. CDR3 protein: CASSLGATYNEQFF. The CDR3 region has the DNA TGTGCCAGCAGCTTAGGGGCAACTTACAATGAGCAGTTCTTC.

The chain recombines TRBV5-6 with TRBJ1-2; 7 bases are a match to TRBD1. Germline loops: CDR1 SGHDT, CDR2 YYEEEE. The J segment lost 5 bases and the V segment lost 4 bases, leaving 5 bases of the junction unmatched. The CDR3 spans 13 residues. In DNA, the CDR3 is TGTGCCAGCAGCCGGGACAGCGCTTATGGCTACACCTTC. Translating it yields CASSRDSAYGYTF. The whole variable domain, remainder taken from reference TRBV5-6 and TRBJ1-2, is DAGVTQSPTHLIKTRGQQVTLRCSPKSGHDTVSWYQQALGQGPQFIFQYYEEEERQRGNFPDRFSGHQFPNYSSELNVNALLLGDSALYLCASSRDSAYGYTFGSGTRLTVV.

V usage is TRBV19 and J usage is TRBJ1-2, with 10 bases identical to TRBD1. The CDR3 has 15 residues. V trimming: 7 bases; J trimming: 6 bases; junction bases outside the gene matches: 11. The germline CDR1 and CDR2 sequences are LNHDA and SQIVND (reference sequence). CDR3: CASTEDRGRFDGYTF. The DNA for the CDR3 is TGTGCCAGTACCGAAGACAGGGGGCGTTTTGATGGCTACACCTTC.

This chain uses TRBV3-1 (or the pseudogene TRBV3-2) with TRBJ2-3; D unresolved. The germline V and J ends were trimmed by 4 bases and 14 bases, with 25 bases remaining between them. Germline assignment: CDR1 LGHDT and CDR2 YNNKEL (reference sequence). The CDR3 extends over 15 amino acids. The CDR3 nucleotides are TGTGCCAGCAGCCCGCGTCCGACTCGTCCCCCGATTGCGTATTTT. Translating gives CASSPRPTRPPIAYF.

The V call is TRBV18, the J call TRBJ2-7, with 7 positions matching TRBD1. Trimming cost V 3 bases and J 3 bases; bases outside gene matches: 5. CDR3 size: 14 residues. Looked up from germline, CDR1 is KGHSH and CDR2 is LQKENI. The CDR3 sequence is CASSPGTVLYEQYF. The DNA for the CDR3 is TGTGCCAGCTCACCCGGGACAGTGCTCTACGAGCAGTACTTC. Together with reference TRBV18 and TRBJ2-7, the CDR3 gives the full variable domain: NAGVMQNPRHLVRRRGQEARLRCSPMKGHSHVYWYRQLPEEGLKFMVYLQKENIIDESGMPKERFSAEFPKEGPSILRIQQVVRGDSAAYFCASSPGTVLYEQYFGPGTRLTVT.